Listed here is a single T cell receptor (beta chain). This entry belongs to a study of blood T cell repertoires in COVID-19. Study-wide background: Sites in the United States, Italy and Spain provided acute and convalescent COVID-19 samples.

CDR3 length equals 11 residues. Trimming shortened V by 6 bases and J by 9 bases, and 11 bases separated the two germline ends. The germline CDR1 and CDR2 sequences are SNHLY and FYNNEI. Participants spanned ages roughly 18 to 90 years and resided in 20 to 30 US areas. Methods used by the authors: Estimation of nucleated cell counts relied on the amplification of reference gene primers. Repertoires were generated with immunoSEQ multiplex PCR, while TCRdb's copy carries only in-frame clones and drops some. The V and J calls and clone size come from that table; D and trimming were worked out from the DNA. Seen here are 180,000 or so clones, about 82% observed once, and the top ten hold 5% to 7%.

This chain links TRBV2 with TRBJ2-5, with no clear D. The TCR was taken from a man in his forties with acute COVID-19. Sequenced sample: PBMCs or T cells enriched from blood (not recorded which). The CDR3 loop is CASRSPEAQYF. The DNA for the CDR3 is TGTGCCAGCAGGAGCCCTGAGGCCCAGTACTTC.